Below, 25 T cell receptor beta chains from the same sample are listed, as sequenced in a study of shared clonotypes between healthy human individuals. Terminally differentiated effector memory CD45RA+ cells were left out of the naive CD8 fraction, which was CD45RO-negative and positively selected for CCR7. Sequencing used immunoSEQ multiplex PCR; TCRdb keeps in-frame clones, though not all of them. The profile shows approximately 740,000 clones, 80% to 95% of them singletons. The sequenced sample consisted of naive CD8+ T cells sorted from blood. The receptors here all came from a man aged 25 to 40 in good health.

V and J are TRBV5-1 and TRBJ2-7; 10 positions agree with TRBD1. The CDR3 extends over 16 amino acids. The germline V gene has CDR1 SGHRS and CDR2 YFSETQ. Germline trimming cut 4 bases from V and 4 bases from J; bases unmatched to any gene: 11. In DNA form, the CDR3 reads TGCGCCAGCAGCGCCCCCGCGACAGGGGGCCGGTACGAGCAGTACTTC. It codes for CASSAPATGGRYEQYF.

This rearrangement joins TRBV6-1 to TRBJ1-4; D is unresolved. Germline assignment: CDR1 MNHNS and CDR2 SASEGT. V lost 5 bases, J lost 1 base, and 11 bases lay in between. This CDR3 has 15 residues. Here the CDR3 DNA reads TGTGCCAGCAGTCCTCTACAGAGAACTAATGAAAAACTGTTTTTT. Its protein is CASSPLQRTNEKLFF.

Only one count was recorded for this clone. This rearrangement joins TRBV27 to TRBJ2-7, with 9 bases aligning to TRBD1. The CDR3 contains 15 residues. Trimming at V came to 5 bases and at J to 2 bases, leaving 7 bases not matched to a gene. Germline values: CDR1 MNHEY, CDR2 SMNVEV (reference sequence). The CDR3 DNA sequence: TGTGCCAGCAGTCCTACAGGGGGCCCAACCTACGAGCAGTACTTC. It yields the protein CASSPTGGPTYEQYF.

The rearrangement uses TRBV11-2 and TRBJ1-2; no reliable D call. The CDR3 is made up of 12 amino acids. Germline lookup yields CDR1 SGHAT and CDR2 FQNNGV. V shed 5 bases and J shed 8 bases, with 12 bases lying between them. The CDR3 reads CASSGDSWGYTF. The CDR3 DNA reads as TGTGCCAGCAGCGGGGATAGCTGGGGCTACACCTTC.

This clone was seen only once. The chain joins TRBV5-5 to TRBJ1-4, with D possibly matching TRBD1 (5 bases). Germline assignment: CDR1 SGHKS and CDR2 YYEKEE (reference sequence). The V and J ends lost 1 base and 0 bases respectively, with 13 bases between them. The CDR3 covers 17 residues. The CDR3 nucleotides read TGTGCCAGCAGCTTGTTCCCGGAGGGGCCAACTAATGAAAAACTGTTTTTT. Residues: CASSLFPEGPTNEKLFF.

The chain employs TRBV25-1 and TRBJ2-5; 8 bases are shared with TRBD2. Trimming took 2 bases from V and 5 from J; bases not matched to a gene: 7. The germline V gene encodes CDR1 MGHDK and CDR2 SYGVNS. The CDR3 runs to 15 residues. CDR3 sequence: CASSEAGTRGETQYF. The CDR3 DNA reads TGTGCCAGCAGTGAAGCCGGGACTAGGGGGGAGACCCAGTACTTC.

The sample holds one count of this clone. V and J are TRBV5-1 and TRBJ2-7; 12 positions agree with TRBD2. J was trimmed by 3 bases and V by 1 base; bases with no gene match: 8. Germline V CDR1 and CDR2: SGHRS, YFSETQ. The CDR3 length is 17 residues. This chain's CDR3 is CASSLYSLAGGLYEQYF. CDR3 coding DNA: TGCGCCAGCAGCTTGTACTCGCTAGCGGGAGGGCTCTACGAGCAGTACTTC. The full variable domain, with the rest looked up from reference TRBV5-1 and TRBJ2-7, is KAGVTQTPRYLIKTRGQQVTLSCSPISGHRSVSWYQQTPGQGLQFLFEYFSETQRNKGNFPGRFSGRQFSNSRSEMNVSTLELGDSALYLCASSLYSLAGGLYEQYFGPGTRLTVT.

The chain uses TRBV7-9 and TRBJ2-4; maybe TRBD2 (6 bases). The CDR3 spans 14 residues. Trimming took off 7 bases at V and 0 bases at J, with 10 bases between the two ends. CDR1 and CDR2 (germline): SEHNR, FQNEAQ (reference sequence). CDR3 in amino acids: CASTGGIAKNIQYF. The CDR3, as DNA: TGTGCCAGCACCGGGGGTATAGCCAAAAACATTCAGTACTTC.

This rearrangement joins TRBV9 to TRBJ2-2; D is unresolved. CDR1 is SGDLS, CDR2 YYNGEE, per germline. The CDR3 consists of 14 residues. V was trimmed by 0 bases and J by 6 bases, leaving 9 bases between them. The CDR3 reads CASSVGTIAGELFF. The CDR3 DNA is TGTGCCAGCAGCGTAGGTACTATCGCCGGGGAGCTGTTTTTT.

CDR3 in DNA: TGTGCCAGCAGTTTTGGGACAGGACAGACCTACGAGCAGTACTTC. It yields the protein CASSFGTGQTYEQYF. The chain links TRBV28 to TRBJ2-7, with 8 nucleotides matching TRBD1. The CDR3 is 15 residues long. The germline V gene has CDR1 MDHEN and CDR2 SYDVKM. V dropped 3 bases and J dropped 2; count of bases not matched to a gene: 6. Together with reference TRBV28 and TRBJ2-7, the CDR3 gives the full variable domain: DVKVTQSSRYLVKRTGEKVFLECVQDMDHENMFWYRQDPGLGLRLIYFSYDVKMKEKGDIPEGYSVSREKKERFSLILESASTNQTSMYLCASSFGTGQTYEQYFGPGTRLTVT.

The CDR3 is CASSLYPGGPEETQYF. Written as DNA, the CDR3 is TGTGCCAGCAGTTTATATCCGGGAGGGCCTGAGGAGACCCAGTACTTC. The chain has TRBV27 and TRBJ2-5, with 8 nucleotides matching TRBD2. Germline V gene sequence: CDR1 MNHEY, CDR2 SMNVEV (reference sequence). J gave up 5 bases and V 1 base, and 9 bases lay outside the gene matches. The CDR3 totals 16 residues.

The chain recombines TRBV9 with TRBJ2-2, with D unresolved. The V and J ends lost 0 bases and 7 bases respectively, with 7 bases between them. CDR3 size: 13 residues. Germline CDR1 SGDLS, CDR2 YYNGEE. CDR3 protein: CASSVGTSGELFF. The CDR3 DNA is TGTGCCAGCAGCGTAGGCACCAGCGGGGAGCTGTTTTTT.

The chain uses TRBV5-5 and TRBJ1-5; D gene ambiguous. Germline V gene lookup returns CDR1 SGHKS and CDR2 YYEKEE (reference sequence). This CDR3 region has 15 residues. Deletions cut 1 base from V and 4 bases from J, with 12 bases between. CDR3 nucleotides: TGTGCCAGCAGCTTGTTGCTCGGGGTAAATCAGCCCCAGCATTTT. As protein: CASSLLLGVNQPQHF.

V is TRBV19 and J is TRBJ2-1; 10 nucleotides agree with TRBD2. With V trimmed by 5 bases and J by 4 bases, 5 bases remained unmatched. This CDR3 spans 15 amino acids. CDR1 is LNHDA and CDR2 is SQIVND in the germline V gene (reference sequence). CDR3 amino acids: CASSRTSGEYNEQFF. As DNA, the CDR3 is TGTGCCAGTAGTCGTACTAGCGGGGAGTACAATGAGCAGTTCTTC. Drawing the rest from reference TRBV19 and TRBJ2-1, the complete variable domain is DGGITQSPKYLFRKEGQNVTLSCEQNLNHDAMYWYRQDPGQGLRLIYYSQIVNDFQKGDIAEGYSVSREKKESFPLTVTSAQKNPTAFYLCASSRTSGEYNEQFFGPGTRLTVL.

The chain links TRBV28 to TRBJ2-7; the D is unclear. Trimming removed 3 bases at V and 6 bases at J, with 15 bases between. Per germline, CDR1 MDHEN and CDR2 SYDVKM. The length of the CDR3 is 14 residues. The CDR3 region is CASSLPPAPGEQYF. As DNA, the CDR3 is TGTGCCAGCAGTTTGCCCCCCGCTCCTGGCGAGCAGTACTTC.

This sequence joins TRBV6-5 and TRBJ1-3, with D unclear. The CDR3 spans 14 residues. The V and J ends lost 9 bases and 0 bases respectively, with 12 bases between them. Germline CDR1 is MNHEY and CDR2 is SVGAGI. As DNA, the CDR3 is TGTGCCAGTTCCCTGGGTTTCTCTGGAAACACCATATATTTT. Translating gives CASSLGFSGNTIYF.

The rearrangement links TRBV21-1 to TRBJ1-2; the D segment call TRBD1 is taken from the table without a DNA check. TRBV21-1 is termed a pseudogene. This CDR3 is 15 amino acids long. CDR3 sequence (DNA): TGTGCCAGCAGCAAAGTAGAAACAGGGTTAGATGGCTACACCTTC. It specifies CASSKVETGLDGYTF.

The chain carries TRBV27 and TRBJ2-7; D is unresolved. CDR1 and CDR2 (germline): MNHEY, SMNVEV (reference sequence). V was cut by 2 bases and J by 10 bases, with 6 bases left in between. The CDR3 loop spans 10 amino acids. The CDR3 sequence: CASSLSPQYF. The CDR3 DNA reads as TGTGCCAGCAGTTTAAGCCCACAGTACTTC.

Details on this clone: The sample holds other DNA sequences that translate to the same CDR3. This chain connects TRBV19 to TRBJ1-1; D not certain. With 2 bases removed from V and 0 bases from J, the gap between germline ends came to 4 bases. The CDR3 covers 13 residues. Looked up from germline, CDR1 is LNHDA and CDR2 is SQIVND (reference sequence). Here the CDR3 DNA reads TGTGCCAGTAGTATATCGCTGAACACTGAAGCTTTCTTT. Translation gives CASSISLNTEAFF.

The V and J genes are TRBV7-9 and TRBJ2-7; D not resolved. The germline V gene has CDR1 SEHNR and CDR2 FQNEAQ (reference sequence). This CDR3 has 16 residues. V lost 5 bases and J lost 3, with 20 bases in between. CDR3 bases: TGTGCCAGCAGCCCAGCCGAGTATAGGACCTACTACGAGCAGTACTTC. Its protein is CASSPAEYRTYYEQYF.

CDR3 residues: CASSFAGGPYEQYF. The CDR3 DNA sequence: TGTGCCAGTAGTTTCGCGGGAGGGCCCTACGAGCAGTACTTC. The V and J genes are TRBV19 and TRBJ2-7; the match to TRBD2 covers 9 bases. The V and J ends lost 5 bases and 2 bases, in that order; junction bases with no gene match: 4. The CDR3 spans 14 residues. The germline CDR1 and CDR2 sequences are LNHDA and SQIVND (reference sequence).

The rearrangement links TRBV28 to TRBJ2-2; tentatively, D is TRBD2 (5 bases). Trimming pared 3 bases from V and 4 bases from J, leaving 9 bases between. This CDR3 has 14 amino acids. Per germline, CDR1 MDHEN and CDR2 SYDVKM. CDR3 amino acids: CASSFDEGTGELFF. Here the CDR3 DNA reads TGTGCCAGCAGTTTTGACGAGGGCACCGGGGAGCTGTTTTTT.

The J gene is TRBJ2-5, the V gene TRBV4-1, with TRBD2 matching over 9 bases. With V trimmed by 1 base and J by 5 bases, 2 bases remained unmatched. Germline CDR1 and CDR2: MGHRA and YSYEKL. CDR3 length: 14 residues. The CDR3 nucleotides read TGCGCCAGCAGCCAAGGAGGACTAGCGGAGACCCAGTACTTC. It specifies CASSQGGLAETQYF.

This sequence joins TRBV4-1 and TRBJ2-7, with TRBD1 matching over 8 bases. The CDR3 extends over 16 amino acids. With V trimmed by 1 base and J by 2 bases, 7 bases remained unmatched. Germline CDR1 is MGHRA and CDR2 is YSYEKL. The CDR3 DNA follows: TGCGCCAGCAGCCAAGGGGTGGCGACAGGGGCCTACGAGCAGTACTTC. Protein: CASSQGVATGAYEQYF.

This rearrangement joins TRBV15 to TRBJ2-7; D possibly corresponds to TRBD2 (6 bases). Trimming took off 2 bases at V and 0 bases at J, with 17 bases between the two ends. Germline CDR1 is LNHNV and CDR2 is YYDKDF (reference sequence). This CDR3 spans 17 amino acids. The CDR3 loop reads CATSRSPRLGASYEQYF. The CDR3, as DNA: TGTGCCACCAGCAGATCACCTAGACTAGGAGCCTCCTACGAGCAGTACTTC.